The next 14 T cell receptor beta chains were all read from a single sample in a study of blood T cell repertoires in COVID-19. Generated by immunoSEQ multiplex PCR, the TCRdb table keeps only in-frame clones and is missing some. The repertoire holds about 220,000 clones, with 84% as singletons. Sequenced sample: peripheral blood. The receptors originated from a young man with active or convalescent COVID-19.

The rearrangement links TRBV7-3 to TRBJ1-6; no clear D gene. The CDR3 is made up of 13 amino acids. V lost 2 bases, J lost 9 bases, and 8 bases lay in between. CDR1 and CDR2 (germline): SGHTA, FQGTGA. In DNA form, the CDR3 reads TGTGCCAGCAGCTTAGAACAGCTTTCACCCCTCCACTTT. Residues: CASSLEQLSPLHF. The entire variable domain, with the rest obtained from reference TRBV7-3 and TRBJ1-6, is as follows: GAGVSQTPSNKVTEKGKYVELRCDPISGHTALYWYRQSLGQGPEFLIYFQGTGAADDSGLPNDRFFAVRPEGSVSTLKIQRTERGDSAVYLCASSLEQLSPLHFGNGTRLTVT.

The chain recombines TRBV2 with TRBJ1-5; a possible D gene is TRBD1 (5 bases). V was cut by 2 bases and J by 1 base, with 6 bases left in between. The V gene's germline CDR1 is SNHLY and CDR2 FYNNEI. The CDR3 consists of 14 residues. CDR3 region: CASSEQGSNQPQHF. CDR3 nucleotides: TGTGCCAGCAGTGAACAGGGAAGCAATCAGCCCCAGCATTTT.

This clone has just a few counts. The genes are TRBV19 and TRBJ1-4, with no clear D. Trimming pared 4 bases from V and 5 bases from J, leaving 11 bases between. From germline, CDR1 is LNHDA and CDR2 SQIVND (reference sequence). The CDR3 runs 14 residues. The CDR3 DNA sequence: TGTGCCAGTAGTACCCCCCCGCGGAATGAAAAACTGTTTTTT. Translation: CASSTPPRNEKLFF. The entire variable domain, with the rest obtained from reference TRBV19 and TRBJ1-4, is as follows: DGGITQSPKYLFRKEGQNVTLSCEQNLNHDAMYWYRQDPGQGLRLIYYSQIVNDFQKGDIAEGYSVSREKKESFPLTVTSAQKNPTAFYLCASSTPPRNEKLFFGSGTQLSVL.

This chain uses TRBV28 with TRBJ1-4; TRBD1 matches at 11 bases. V shed 5 bases and J 7 bases; nucleotides not matched to a gene: 9. The CDR3 is made up of 16 amino acids. Germline CDR1 and CDR2: MDHEN and SYDVKM. As DNA, the CDR3 is TGTGCCAGCAGTGACCGGGACAGGGGGTTTGGTGAAAAACTGTTTTTT. The encoded protein is CASSDRDRGFGEKLFF.

This chain joins TRBV30 and TRBJ2-3; a weak D match, TRBD1 (6 bases). The CDR3 is 15 residues long. V was shortened by 0 bases and J by 5 bases, with 15 bases between the two germline ends. The V gene's germline CDR1 is GTSNPN and CDR2 SVGIG (reference sequence). The CDR3 reads CAWSVGIGTRDTQYF. For the CDR3, the DNA is TGTGCCTGGAGTGTAGGCATCGGGACACGAGATACGCAGTATTTT.

This chain links TRBV11-2 with TRBJ1-2; tentative D call: TRBD1 (6 bases). Trimming pared 5 bases from V and 4 bases from J, leaving 11 bases between. This CDR3 contains 13 residues. Germline V gene sequence: CDR1 SGHAT, CDR2 FQNNGV. The DNA for the CDR3 is TGTGCCAGCAGCCGGGACACCTCCTATGGCTACACCTTC. Protein sequence: CASSRDTSYGYTF.

There are a few counts of this clone. The chain has TRBV18 and TRBJ2-1; 9 nucleotides agree with TRBD2. Germline lookup yields CDR1 KGHSH and CDR2 LQKENI. The CDR3 runs 16 residues. V trimming: 0 bases; J trimming: 4 bases; junction bases outside the gene matches: 4. The CDR3 is CASSPPAGGGYNEQFF. As DNA, the CDR3 is TGTGCCAGCTCACCACCGGCGGGAGGGGGTTACAATGAGCAGTTCTTC.

The chain recombines TRBV24-1 with TRBJ2-1; 10 nucleotides align to TRBD1. With V trimmed by 5 bases and J by 6 bases, 6 bases remained unmatched. CDR1 and CDR2 (germline): KGHDR, SFDVKD. The CDR3 spans 15 residues. Written as DNA, the CDR3 is TGTGCCACCAGTGGCCGGGACAGGGGACTCAATGAGCAGTTCTTC. It translates to CATSGRDRGLNEQFF.

The rearrangement links TRBV5-6 to TRBJ1-5, with 10 bases aligning to TRBD1. From germline, CDR1 is SGHDT and CDR2 YYEEEE. V lost 4 bases, J lost 4 bases, and 8 bases stayed unmatched. CDR3 length: 16 residues. CDR3 nucleotide sequence: TGTGCCAGCAGCAAGGGTGGACAGGGGGTTAATCAGCCCCAGCATTTT. It translates to CASSKGGQGVNQPQHF.

The gene calls are TRBV4-3 and TRBJ1-2, with D maybe TRBD1 (6 bases). The CDR3 is 15 residues long. The germline V and J ends were trimmed by 0 bases and 4 bases, with 12 bases remaining between them. CDR1 is LGHNA and CDR2 is YSLEER in the germline V gene. CDR3 in DNA: TGCGCCAGCAGCCAAGATTCAGACAGGCCCTATGGCTACACCTTC. This translates into CASSQDSDRPYGYTF.

The rearrangement uses TRBV11-2 and TRBJ1-2; TRBD1 matches at 9 bases. Germline CDR1 SGHAT, CDR2 FQNNGV. This CDR3 is 14 amino acids long. Trimming at V came to 5 bases and at J to 4 bases, leaving 5 bases not matched to a gene. CDR3 nucleotides: TGTGCCAGCAGCGCAGGGACAGGGACCTATGGCTACACCTTC. Protein product: CASSAGTGTYGYTF.

This clone was counted between two and nine times. This chain links TRBV5-5 with TRBJ2-7; TRBD1 matches at 10 bases. The CDR3 runs 16 residues. CDR1 and CDR2 (germline): SGHKS, YYEKEE (reference sequence). Unmatched junction bases numbered 6, after V lost 0 bases and J lost 3 bases. CDR3 sequence: CASSLATGTGDYEQYF. In DNA, the CDR3 is TGTGCCAGCAGCTTGGCCACCGGGACAGGGGACTACGAGCAGTACTTC.

The chain is built from TRBV6-2 or TRBV6-3 and TRBJ1-5; D is uncertain. CDR3 size: 16 residues. V lost 2 bases and J 0 bases, leaving 11 bases between the germline ends. Germline CDR1 MNHEY, CDR2 SVGEGT. The CDR3, as DNA: TGTGCCAGCAGTTACGGCTTTCTCCATAGCAATCAGCCCCAGCATTTT. Encoded protein: CASSYGFLHSNQPQHF.

The V gene is TRBV6-4, the J gene TRBJ2-3; TRBD2 aligns across 9 bases. CDR1 is MRHNA, CDR2 SNTAGT, per germline. After removal of 3 bases from V and 3 bases from J, the junction contained 4 bases not matched to a gene. This CDR3 spans 15 amino acids. CDR3 amino acids: CASSDPAGGTDTQYF. Written as DNA, the CDR3 is TGTGCCAGCAGTGATCCAGCGGGGGGTACAGATACGCAGTATTTT.